This T cell receptor (beta chain) was sequenced during a study of blood T cell repertoires in COVID-19. The wider study: T cells, B-cell-depleted T cells, or PBMCs provided the cDNA or gDNA that served as material.

The method was immunoSEQ multiplex PCR; TCRdb's version includes in-frame clones alone and lacks a portion of them. Among around 180,000 clones listed, 88% were seen once. The CDR3 consists of 17 residues. In germline, CDR1 is MNHEY, CDR2 SMNVEV (reference sequence). The germline V and J ends were trimmed by 5 bases and 1 base, with 15 bases remaining between them. This TCR was recovered from a human donor in a cohort sampled during active COVID-19. The V call is TRBV27, the J call TRBJ1-6, with D unresolved. The material sequenced was peripheral blood. In nucleotides, the CDR3 is TGTGCCAGCAGTACGGGAATCAGTGGGTCCTATAATTCACCCCTCCACTTT. Its protein is CASSTGISGSYNSPLHF.